This T cell receptor (beta chain) came from a study of cytomegalovirus exposure and HLA in healthy donors. Turning to the study itself: A data release that came early held some 79 million unique TCRs from HLA-typed donors.

Use of 60 Vbeta and 13 Jbeta primers characterized the PCR. The protocol was immunoSEQ multiplex PCR, while the TCRdb copy is restricted to in-frame clones and leaves out a portion. In the table there are over 100,000 clones, over 70% of which are singletons. This CDR3 comprises 15 residues. The V gene end was trimmed by 5 bases and the J gene end by 2 bases; junction bases not matched to a gene: 6. Per the germline V gene, CDR1 is SGHNT and CDR2 is YENEEA. The specimen sequenced was PBMCs. The gene calls are TRBV11-3 and TRBJ1-2, with 9 nucleotides matching TRBD1. This receptor was taken from a woman aged 40 to 49 in good health and CMV-seronegative. The CDR3 nucleotides read TGTGCCAGCAGCCCCCGGACAGGGGCCAACTATGGCTACACCTTC. Protein product: CASSPRTGANYGYTF.